This is a list of T cell receptor beta chains from one sample in a study of CD8 T cells in Susac syndrome. One entry per CDR3 protein, called by TCRdb with MiXCR from the immunoSEQ multiplex PCR reads. The sample carries around 110,000 distinct CDR3 sequences, approximately 93% recorded once. The sample comprised CD8+ T cells from PBMCs. These receptors came from a human donor with Susac syndrome. Both conserved end residues are part of each CDR3. A D gene is named only where the DNA matches it firmly. Rows give clone size only sometimes, using once, few, many, or a class for an expanded clone.

D gene	clone size	V gene	J gene	CDR3 DNA	CDR3 protein
-	-	TRBV5-4	TRBJ1-1	TGTGCCAGCAGCTTCGGGGGTTCGGACACTGAAGCTTTCTTT	CASSFGGSDTEAFF
TRBD2	-	TRBV20-1	TRBJ2-3	TGCAGTGCTGACCAACTAGCGGGGGGGCAGGGAGATACGCAGTATTTT	CSADQLAGGQGDTQYF
-	-	TRBV6-2/TRBV6-3	TRBJ1-1	TGTGCCAGCAGTTACCCCGAGGTTGAAGCTTTCTTT	CASSYPEVEAFF
-	-	TRBV9	TRBJ2-3	TGTGCCAGCAGCCCATGGGCCAGCGGGACAGATACGCAGTATTTT	CASSPWASGTDTQYF
-	few	TRBV14	TRBJ2-1	TGTGCCAGCAGCCAAGACAGGGATGAGCAGTTCTTC	CASSQDRDEQFF
TRBD1	-	TRBV9	TRBJ1-5	TGTGCCTCAGGGGGCTTTAGCAATCAGCCCCAGCATTTT	CASGGFSNQPQHF
TRBD1	-	TRBV6-6	TRBJ2-3	TGTGCCAGCAGCCCGACAGGGAGCACAGATACGCAGTATTTT	CASSPTGSTDTQYF
-	-	TRBV18	TRBJ2-7	TGTGCCAGCTCAGGGGTGGATTCCTACGAGCAGTACTTC	CASSGVDSYEQYF
-	-	TRBV14	TRBJ2-3	TGTGCCAGCAGCCAAGAAAGGAGCACAGATACGCAGTATTTT	CASSQERSTDTQYF
-	-	TRBV2	TRBJ2-7	TGTGCCAGCAACAACCCCCTAGCCAGGAACGAGCAGTACTTC	CASNNPLARNEQYF
-	-	TRBV6-6	TRBJ2-5	TGTGCCAGCAGTTACCACAGGGCAGAGACCCAGTACTTC	CASSYHRAETQYF
-	-	TRBV7-9	TRBJ1-5	TGTGCCAGCAGCTGGGCGACGGGCGGTAGCAATCAGCCCCAGCATTTT	CASSWATGGSNQPQHF
-	-	TRBV7-2	TRBJ2-1	TGTGCCAGCAGCTTAGATGGGACACTTGACGAGCAGTTCTTC	CASSLDGTLDEQFF
TRBD1	-	TRBV12-3/TRBV12-4	TRBJ2-7	TGTGCCAGCAGTTCTGGACAGGGTGGTTCCTACGAGCAGTACTTC	CASSSGQGGSYEQYF
-	-	TRBV11-2	TRBJ2-1	TGTGCCAGCAGCTCGGACGGTCCACACAATGAGCAGTTCTTC	CASSSDGPHNEQFF
-	once	TRBV20-1	TRBJ2-7	TGCAGTGTTACGCCCGGGATCTCATACGAGCAGTACTTC	CSVTPGISYEQYF
TRBD2	-	TRBV20-1	TRBJ2-7	TGCAGTGCTAGAGAACTAGCGTCGTACGAGCAGTACTTC	CSARELASYEQYF
TRBD2	-	TRBV27	TRBJ2-3	TGTGCCAGCAGTACGGGGGGGTGGCCCGATACGCAGTATTTT	CASSTGGWPDTQYF
-	-	TRBV6-2/TRBV6-3	TRBJ2-7	TGTGCCAGCAGTTACCCCGGATACGAGCAGTACTTC	CASSYPGYEQYF
-	-	TRBV29-1	TRBJ1-1	TGCAGCGTTGAGGTCCCAGGGCGATTGGACACTGAAGCTTTCTTT	CSVEVPGRLDTEAFF
-	-	TRBV20-1	TRBJ1-1	TGCAGTGCTAGTGGGGGACTCGCTGAAGCTTTCTTT	CSASGGLAEAFF
-	-	TRBV7-9	TRBJ2-2	TGTGCCACCAATCACCCACAGGGCACCGGGGAGCTGTTTTTT	CATNHPQGTGELFF
TRBD2	-	TRBV4-2	TRBJ2-1	TGTGCCAGCAGTTCCGGACTAGCGGAACACAATGAGCAGTTCTTC	CASSSGLAEHNEQFF
-	-	TRBV4-1	TRBJ1-1	TGCGCCAGCAGCCAAAATCGGCGGGAAGGGGCTTTCTTT	CASSQNRREGAFF
-	few	TRBV4-1	TRBJ2-5	TGCGCCAGCAGTAGAGGTCGGGAGACCCAGTACTTC	CASSRGRETQYF
TRBD1	-	TRBV27	TRBJ1-6	TGTGCCAGCAGTTTATGGGGACCGGGACAGATTAATTCACCCCTCCACTTT	CASSLWGPGQINSPLHF
-	-	TRBV29-1	TRBJ1-2	TGCAGCGTTGTGCTGGGGGGGCAGGGATATGGCTACACCTTC	CSVVLGGQGYGYTF
-	-	TRBV3-1	TRBJ2-2	TGTGCCAGCAGCCAAGAAGGCGGCTCAGGGGAGCTGTTTTTT	CASSQEGGSGELFF
-	-	TRBV2	TRBJ2-5	TGTGCCAGCGTAGCTAGTGATGAAGAGACCCAGTACTTC	CASVASDEETQYF
TRBD1	-	TRBV4-2	TRBJ1-6	TGTGCCAGCAGCCAGCTTGAACCGGGACAGAGAGATTCACCCCTCCACTTT	CASSQLEPGQRDSPLHF
-	-	TRBV9	TRBJ1-1	TGTGCCAACAGCGTAGGTGGCAGGGATACTGAAGCTTTCTTT	CANSVGGRDTEAFF
TRBD1	-	TRBV12-3/TRBV12-4	TRBJ1-6	TGTGCCAGCCAAAGGGGGCCCTATAATTCACCCCTCCACTTT	CASQRGPYNSPLHF
-	-	TRBV12-3/TRBV12-4	TRBJ1-2	TGTGCCAGCAGTTTAGGCGGCTACTATGGCTACACCTTC	CASSLGGYYGYTF
-	-	TRBV14	TRBJ2-1	TGTGCCAGCAGCCAAGACTCTGGTAGCTCCTACAATGAGCAGTTCTTC	CASSQDSGSSYNEQFF
-	-	TRBV9	TRBJ2-1	TGTGCCAGCGCCCGGGACTACAATGAGCAGTTCTTC	CASARDYNEQFF
TRBD1	-	TRBV15	TRBJ2-5	TGTGCCACCAGCAGAGATCCGGCAGGGGGAGAGACCCAGTACTTC	CATSRDPAGGETQYF
-	-	TRBV29-1	TRBJ2-7	TGCAGCGTTGCCGGGACCGTAGCCTACGAGCAGTACTTC	CSVAGTVAYEQYF
-	-	TRBV7-2	TRBJ2-3	TGTGCCAGCAGCTTACTGATGAATACGCAGTATTTT	CASSLLMNTQYF
-	-	TRBV9	TRBJ2-7	TGTGCCAGCAACGGAGGGAACAATGGCGAGCAGTACTTC	CASNGGNNGEQYF
-	-	TRBV5-1	TRBJ1-1	TGCGCCAGCAGCTTAGACCTAAGAGGAACTGAAGCTTTCTTT	CASSLDLRGTEAFF
TRBD1	-	TRBV19	TRBJ2-7	TGTGCCAGTAGCGGGACAGGGGGATACGAGCAGTACTTC	CASSGTGGYEQYF
-	-	TRBV29-1	TRBJ2-5	TGCAGCGTTGATCGCGAGACCCAGTACTTC	CSVDRETQYF
-	-	TRBV3-1	TRBJ2-3	TGTGCCAGCAGCCCAAGGGGTGGGACAGATACGCAGTATTTT	CASSPRGGTDTQYF
TRBD2	-	TRBV12-3/TRBV12-4	TRBJ2-1	TGTGCCAGCAGTTCCACAGCGGGGGTCCCCTACAATGAGCAGTTCTTC	CASSSTAGVPYNEQFF
-	-	TRBV12-5	TRBJ1-5	TGTGCTAGTGGTCGACCCAATCAGCCCCAGCATTTT	CASGRPNQPQHF
-	-	TRBV20-1	TRBJ1-5	TGCAGTGCCCTCCCGGGATATAGCAATCAGCCCCAGCATTTT	CSALPGYSNQPQHF
-	-	TRBV14	TRBJ2-1	-	CASSQVGKGAKFF
TRBD1	-	TRBV18	TRBJ2-3	TGTGCCAGCTCACTCACCGGGACAGGGGGAGATACGCAGTATTTT	CASSLTGTGGDTQYF
-	-	TRBV20-1	TRBJ1-2	TGCAGTGCTAGGTACACAGCTAACTATGGCTACACCTTC	CSARYTANYGYTF
-	-	TRBV14	TRBJ1-2	TGTGCCAGCAGCCAGGGGCGACGGTATGGCTACACCTTC	CASSQGRRYGYTF
-	-	TRBV5-6	TRBJ1-6	TGTGCCAGCAGCTTGGGGTTTAATTCACCCCTCCACTTT	CASSLGFNSPLHF
-	-	TRBV4-3	TRBJ2-1	TGCGCCAGCAGCCAAGGGGACAATTCCTACAATGAGCAGTTCTTC	CASSQGDNSYNEQFF
-	-	TRBV12-3/TRBV12-4	TRBJ2-7	TGTGCCAGCAGTTCCTTAGGGTCAACCTACGAGCAGTACTTC	CASSSLGSTYEQYF
TRBD2	-	TRBV13	TRBJ2-1	TGTGCCAGCAGCTTCCCCGTCGAGCGGGGGGGCGGTTTGCCCTACAATGAGCAGTTCTTC	CASSFPVERGGGLPYNEQFF